The 7 T cell receptor beta chains listed next were all sequenced from one sample in a study of cytomegalovirus exposure and HLA in healthy donors. Primers included in the PCR were 60 Vbeta and 13 Jbeta primers. TCRdb's table, derived via immunoSEQ multiplex PCR, lists solely in-frame clones and lacks some. The sample has around 94,000 clones; 65% to 85% are singletons. The sample taken for sequencing was PBMCs. All receptors come from a man between 18 and 35 years old in good health and CMV-seronegative.

J is TRBJ2-7 and V is TRBV21-1; no DNA check was done on the table's D call, TRBD1. TRBV21-1 is assigned pseudogene status. The CDR3 is made up of 15 amino acids. CDR3 coding DNA: TGTGCCAGCAGCAGCACCAGGGATTTGAACTACGAGCAGTACTTC. This gives the protein CASSSTRDLNYEQYF.

The chain joins TRBV5-6 to TRBJ1-2, with unresolved D. The CDR3 is 12 residues long. Germline values: CDR1 SGHDT, CDR2 YYEEEE. V dropped 2 bases and J dropped 8 bases, with 10 bases sitting between them. CDR3 amino acids: CASSFFLSGYTF. The DNA of the CDR3 is TGTGCCAGCAGCTTTTTTTTATCCGGCTACACCTTC.

The rearrangement links TRBV27 to TRBJ2-5; D possibly corresponds to TRBD2 (7 bases). The CDR3 has 15 residues. Germline lookup yields CDR1 MNHEY and CDR2 SMNVEV (reference sequence). The V gene lost 6 bases and the J gene lost 5 bases, with 19 bases spanning the gap. CDR3 coding DNA: TGTGCCAGCAGCCGAGGCCCGGGGGGCCGGGAGACCCAGTACTTC. Residues: CASSRGPGGRETQYF.

This clone was recorded only once. The genes are TRBV10-2 and TRBJ1-2; D not resolved. Trimming shortened V by 3 bases and J by 4 bases, and 6 bases separated the two germline ends. CDR1 WSHSY and CDR2 SAAADI come from the germline V gene. This CDR3 comprises 12 residues. The CDR3 sequence: CASSDRSYGYTF. The CDR3 DNA reads TGCGCCAGCAGTGACAGATCCTATGGCTACACCTTC.

CDR3 in DNA: TGTGCCAGCAGTGGACAGGGGGCCTCCTCTGGGGCCAACGTCCTGACTTTC. This codes for CASSGQGASSGANVLTF. The chain links TRBV2 to TRBJ2-6, with 10 bases identical to TRBD1. Germline-derived CDR1 and CDR2 are SNHLY and FYNNEI. The length of the CDR3 is 17 residues. The ends lost 4 bases at V and 0 bases at J; junction bases unmatched: 3.

CDR3 sequence (DNA): TGTGCCAGCACCCTAGACGGGGAGGACACTGAAGCTTTCTTT. It encodes CASTLDGEDTEAFF. The chain uses TRBV2 and TRBJ1-1; no clear D. V was trimmed by 7 bases and J by 3 bases, leaving 15 bases between them. This CDR3 has 14 amino acids. Germline lookup yields CDR1 SNHLY and CDR2 FYNNEI.

J is TRBJ1-2 and V is TRBV28; TRBD1 matches 7 bases. V lost 7 bases to trimming and J lost 0 bases; unmatched junction nucleotides: 8. This CDR3 comprises 15 residues. Per germline, CDR1 MDHEN and CDR2 SYDVKM. CDR3 loop: CASNEGTVTNYGYTF. Written as DNA, the CDR3 is TGTGCCAGCAATGAAGGGACAGTTACTAACTATGGCTACACCTTC.